The 27 T cell receptor beta chains reported below all come from one sample, sequenced in a study of blood T cell repertoires in COVID-19. The protocol was immunoSEQ multiplex PCR, while the TCRdb copy is restricted to in-frame clones and leaves out a portion. The sample holds about 220,000 clones, roughly 80% seen once. The specimen was peripheral blood. These receptors were obtained from a young man with active or convalescent COVID-19.

The V and J genes are TRBV7-7 and TRBJ2-7; 8 bases line up with TRBD1. CDR3 length: 15 residues. Germline lookup yields CDR1 SSHAT and CDR2 FNYEAQ (reference sequence). V shed 5 bases, J shed 0 bases, and the junction held 6 bases outside the gene matches. The CDR3 bases are TGTGCCAGCAGCCCCGGGACAGGTTACTCCTACGAGCAGTACTTC. It translates to CASSPGTGYSYEQYF.

The chain carries TRBV15 and TRBJ1-5; D is possibly TRBD1 (6 bases). V dropped 3 bases and J dropped 3 bases, with 12 bases sitting between them. CDR1 is LNHNV, CDR2 YYDKDF, per germline (reference sequence). This CDR3 has 15 residues. Written as DNA, the CDR3 is TGTGCCACCAGCAGGTGGGACACCCACAATCAGCCCCAGCATTTT. Translated, it gives CATSRWDTHNQPQHF.

The chain recombines TRBV5-1 with TRBJ1-1, with no clear D. Trimming cost V 4 bases and J 1 base, with 14 bases left between them. Germline V gives CDR1 SGHRS, CDR2 YFSETQ. The length of the CDR3 is 15 residues. CDR3 DNA sequence: TGCGCCAGCAGCGCCTGGAGGGCGGCGAACACTGAAGCTTTCTTT. Translating gives CASSAWRAANTEAFF.

This clone was recorded only once. This chain connects TRBV14 to TRBJ2-2; perhaps TRBD2 as D (5 bases). The CDR3 length is 18 residues. V was pared by 1 base and J by 6 bases, with 21 bases between. Per the germline V gene, CDR1 is SGHDN and CDR2 is FVKESK. The CDR3: CASSQVPAWELSAGELFF. As DNA, the CDR3 is TGTGCCAGCAGCCAAGTTCCCGCGTGGGAGTTGTCCGCCGGGGAGCTGTTTTTT.

The chain links TRBV7-6 to TRBJ2-3; possible D gene TRBD2, 6 bases. This CDR3 is 16 amino acids long. Between the trimmed V and J ends, which lost 1 base and 3 bases, there was a span of 14 bases. The V gene's germline CDR1 is SGHVS and CDR2 FNYEAQ. The CDR3 region has the DNA TGTGCCAGCAGCTTAGATCTAACGGGAGTAACAGATACGCAGTATTTT. It yields the protein CASSLDLTGVTDTQYF.

The CDR3 bases are TGTGCCAGCTCCGCCGGGACAGGCCCTTACGAGCAGTACTTC. This sequence encodes CASSAGTGPYEQYF. The chain links TRBV18 to TRBJ2-7; 8 positions agree with TRBD1. There are 14 residues in the CDR3. V shed 6 bases and J 4 bases; nucleotides not matched to a gene: 8. Germline CDR1 KGHSH, CDR2 LQKENI. The whole variable domain, remainder taken from reference TRBV18 and TRBJ2-7, is NAGVMQNPRHLVRRRGQEARLRCSPMKGHSHVYWYRQLPEEGLKFMVYLQKENIIDESGMPKERFSAEFPKEGPSILRIQQVVRGDSAAYFCASSAGTGPYEQYFGPGTRLTVT.

The chain links TRBV10-2 to TRBJ1-1; D is possibly TRBD1 (6 bases). V dropped 4 bases and J dropped 4 bases, with 16 bases sitting between them. This CDR3 has 15 amino acids. CDR1 WSHSY and CDR2 SAAADI come from the germline V gene. This chain's CDR3 is CASSVRQDRLTEAFF. DNA of the CDR3: TGCGCCAGCAGTGTCAGACAGGACCGTCTCACTGAAGCTTTCTTT.

J is TRBJ2-2 and V is TRBV27; 16 bases are shared with TRBD2. The CDR3 has 18 amino acids. Germline-derived CDR1 and CDR2 are MNHEY and SMNVEV (reference sequence). V shed 5 bases and J 2 bases; nucleotides not matched to a gene: 5. DNA of the CDR3: TGTGCCAGCAGTCCCGGGACTAGCGGGGGGGCAAACACCGGGGAGCTGTTTTTT. Encoded protein: CASSPGTSGGANTGELFF.

V and J are TRBV12-5 and TRBJ1-4, with 8 bases matching TRBD1. Trimming cost V 5 bases and J 3 bases; bases outside gene matches: 11. CDR1 is LGHNT and CDR2 is FRNRAP in the germline V gene. The length of the CDR3 is 17 residues. CDR3 loop: CASGPSQGDKANEKLFF. CDR3 nucleotides: TGTGCTAGTGGTCCCTCACAGGGGGATAAGGCTAATGAAAAACTGTTTTTT.

This chain joins TRBV19 and TRBJ1-5; a weak D match, TRBD1 (6 bases). Trimming took off 4 bases at V and 9 bases at J, with 16 bases between the two ends. CDR3 length: 14 amino acids. In germline, CDR1 is LNHDA, CDR2 SQIVND (reference sequence). The CDR3, as DNA: TGTGCCAGTAGTACCTTCTTGACAGGCGCGCCCCAGCATTTT. Protein product: CASSTFLTGAPQHF.

This chain joins TRBV4-1 and TRBJ2-3; 11 nucleotides match TRBD2. The V gene end was trimmed by 4 bases and the J gene end by 1 base; junction bases not matched to a gene: 7. CDR3 length: 17 residues. Looked up from germline, CDR1 is MGHRA and CDR2 is YSYEKL. This CDR3 reads CASSRSGRASGTDTQYF. The CDR3 coding sequence is TGCGCCAGCAGCCGTAGCGGGAGGGCCTCTGGCACAGATACGCAGTATTTT.

The chain joins TRBV19 to TRBJ1-4; D is perhaps TRBD1 (6 bases). The germline V gene encodes CDR1 LNHDA and CDR2 SQIVND (reference sequence). There are 16 residues in the CDR3. V lost 3 bases and J lost 4, with 15 bases in between. CDR3 nucleotide sequence: TGTGCCAGTAGTATGGATTGGGGGGGCGTTAATGAAAAACTGTTTTTT. Protein sequence: CASSMDWGGVNEKLFF.

The gene calls are TRBV5-1 and TRBJ1-6; 7 bases map to TRBD1. Germline values: CDR1 SGHRS, CDR2 YFSETQ. The CDR3 consists of 13 residues. The ends lost 4 bases at V and 7 bases at J; junction bases unmatched: 2. The CDR3 DNA is TGCGCCAGCAGCACAGGGGTGAATTCACCCCTCCACTTT. It specifies CASSTGVNSPLHF. Full variable domain (rest looked up from reference TRBV5-1 and TRBJ1-6): KAGVTQTPRYLIKTRGQQVTLSCSPISGHRSVSWYQQTPGQGLQFLFEYFSETQRNKGNFPGRFSGRQFSNSRSEMNVSTLELGDSALYLCASSTGVNSPLHFGNGTRLTVT.

The chain links TRBV7-2 to TRBJ1-5; D might be TRBD1 (6 bases). From germline, CDR1 is SGHTA and CDR2 FQGNSA. There are 15 residues in the CDR3. The V and J ends lost 5 bases and 0 bases respectively, with 11 bases between them. This chain's CDR3 is CASSLGQYSNQPQHF. As DNA, the CDR3 is TGTGCCAGCAGCCTTGGACAGTATAGCAATCAGCCCCAGCATTTT.

The V gene is TRBV19, the J gene TRBJ2-6; D might be TRBD2 (5 bases). The CDR3 spans 16 residues. CDR1 is LNHDA and CDR2 is SQIVND in the germline V gene (reference sequence). Trimming took off 4 bases at V and 0 bases at J, with 10 bases between the two ends. The CDR3 spells CASSTPTISGANVLTF. The CDR3 DNA sequence: TGTGCCAGTAGTACCCCGACTATCTCTGGGGCCAACGTCCTGACTTTC.

The chain is built from TRBV18 and TRBJ2-3; the match to TRBD1 covers 11 bases. This CDR3 is 15 amino acids long. Trimming took 3 bases from V and 6 from J; bases not matched to a gene: 5. The germline gives CDR1 KGHSH, CDR2 LQKENI. This chain's CDR3 is CASSPPGQGGDTQYF. For the CDR3, the DNA is TGTGCCAGCTCACCTCCGGGACAGGGGGGGGATACGCAGTATTTT. Looking up the rest from reference TRBV18 and TRBJ2-3 gives the full variable domain: NAGVMQNPRHLVRRRGQEARLRCSPMKGHSHVYWYRQLPEEGLKFMVYLQKENIIDESGMPKERFSAEFPKEGPSILRIQQVVRGDSAAYFCASSPPGQGGDTQYFGPGTRLTVL.

The rearrangement uses TRBV4-3 and TRBJ1-1; D gene ambiguous. From germline, CDR1 is LGHNA and CDR2 YSLEER. The length of the CDR3 is 14 residues. V was shortened by 4 bases and J by 0 bases, with 9 bases between the two germline ends. This chain's CDR3 is CASSPGYMNTEAFF. As DNA, the CDR3 is TGCGCCAGCAGCCCGGGGTACATGAACACTGAAGCTTTCTTT.

This clone was detected once. The gene calls are TRBV7-8 and TRBJ1-5; tentatively, D is TRBD1 (5 bases). Trimming cost V 2 bases and J 7 bases, with 12 bases left between them. The germline V gene encodes CDR1 SGHVS and CDR2 FQNEAQ. The CDR3 consists of 14 residues. CDR3 sequence reads: CASSLREGYQPQHF. CDR3 bases: TGTGCCAGCAGCTTACGGGAGGGGTACCAGCCCCAGCATTTT.

The CDR3 protein is CASSPPGVPSGRYTF. CDR3 bases: TGTGCCAGCAGCCCACCTGGGGTCCCTTCAGGGCGCTACACCTTC. V gene TRBV3-1 (or the pseudogene TRBV3-2) combines with J gene TRBJ1-2; TRBD1 might be the D (5 bases). The CDR3 loop spans 15 amino acids. Germline V gene lookup returns CDR1 LGHDT and CDR2 YNNKEL (reference sequence). Trimming removed 4 bases at V and 9 bases at J, with 21 bases between.

The chain links TRBV19 to TRBJ1-3; 8 bases are a match to TRBD1. Germline V gene data show CDR1 as LNHDA and CDR2 as SQIVND (reference sequence). The CDR3 extends over 14 amino acids. Trimming took 11 bases from V and 4 from J; bases not matched to a gene: 10. The CDR3 reads CAGKKTGAGNTIYF. The CDR3 nucleotides read TGTGCCGGGAAGAAGACAGGGGCAGGAAACACCATATATTTT.

The genes are TRBV7-3 and TRBJ2-5; weak D call: TRBD2 (5 bases). Germline V CDR1 and CDR2: SGHTA, FQGTGA. V dropped 2 bases and J dropped 4 bases, with 14 bases sitting between them. This CDR3 is built from 15 residues. CDR3 sequence reads: CASSLGQVGRETQYF. The CDR3 DNA follows: TGTGCCAGCAGCTTAGGGCAGGTTGGGAGAGAGACCCAGTACTTC. The full variable domain, rest sourced from reference TRBV7-3 and TRBJ2-5, is GAGVSQTPSNKVTEKGKYVELRCDPISGHTALYWYRQSLGQGPEFLIYFQGTGAADDSGLPNDRFFAVRPEGSVSTLKIQRTERGDSAVYLCASSLGQVGRETQYFGPGTRLLVL.

There are many counts of this clone. The chain has TRBV25-1 and TRBJ1-6; 11 bases are a match to TRBD1. CDR1 MGHDK and CDR2 SYGVNS come from the germline V gene. This CDR3 is built from 16 residues. With 4 bases clipped from V and 6 bases from J, the junction kept 5 bases outside the gene matches. As DNA, the CDR3 is TGTGCCAGCAGTGTTGGGACAGGGGGAGGTAATTCACCCCTCCACTTT. This translates into CASSVGTGGGNSPLHF.

V gene TRBV11-2 combines with J gene TRBJ2-7; possibly TRBD1 for D (6 bases). In germline, CDR1 is SGHAT, CDR2 FQNNGV. The V gene lost 0 bases and the J gene lost 3 bases, with 9 bases spanning the gap. CDR3 size: 14 residues. CDR3 loop: CASSLDGRGYEQYF. The CDR3 region has the DNA TGTGCCAGCAGCTTAGACGGCAGGGGCTACGAGCAGTACTTC.

The V call is TRBV4-2, the J call TRBJ2-3, with 7 bases matching TRBD2. With 1 base clipped from V and 4 bases from J, the junction kept 2 bases outside the gene matches. Per the germline V gene, CDR1 is LGHNA and CDR2 is YNFKEQ. This CDR3 comprises 14 residues. The CDR3 region is CASSQALASDTQYF. The CDR3 DNA follows: TGTGCCAGCAGCCAAGCACTAGCGTCAGATACGCAGTATTTT.

The chain uses TRBV2 and TRBJ1-4; D remains ambiguous. CDR1 and CDR2 from the germline V gene are SNHLY and FYNNEI. Deletions cut 0 bases from V and 4 bases from J, with 15 bases between. The CDR3 has 17 amino acids. CDR3 coding DNA: TGTGCCAGCAGTGAAGCCCCCCCGGGGATAGGTAATGAAAAACTGTTTTTT. Protein sequence: CASSEAPPGIGNEKLFF.

This chain connects TRBV7-9 to TRBJ2-7; TRBD1 matches at 10 bases. CDR1 and CDR2 from the germline V gene are SEHNR and FQNEAQ (reference sequence). The CDR3 is 15 amino acids. V shed 3 bases and J 2 bases; nucleotides not matched to a gene: 4. CDR3 residues: CASSLGQGYAYEQYF. CDR3 nucleotides: TGTGCCAGCAGCTTGGGACAGGGGTATGCCTACGAGCAGTACTTC.

The V call is TRBV5-4, the J call TRBJ2-1; maybe TRBD2 (6 bases). The CDR3 is 15 residues long. Trimming took 4 bases from V and 3 from J, leaving 14 bases between them. Germline-derived CDR1 and CDR2 are SGHNT and YYREEE (reference sequence). The CDR3 DNA sequence: TGTGCCAGCAGCGGTAGGGGAGGATTCTACAATGAGCAGTTCTTC. Protein sequence: CASSGRGGFYNEQFF.